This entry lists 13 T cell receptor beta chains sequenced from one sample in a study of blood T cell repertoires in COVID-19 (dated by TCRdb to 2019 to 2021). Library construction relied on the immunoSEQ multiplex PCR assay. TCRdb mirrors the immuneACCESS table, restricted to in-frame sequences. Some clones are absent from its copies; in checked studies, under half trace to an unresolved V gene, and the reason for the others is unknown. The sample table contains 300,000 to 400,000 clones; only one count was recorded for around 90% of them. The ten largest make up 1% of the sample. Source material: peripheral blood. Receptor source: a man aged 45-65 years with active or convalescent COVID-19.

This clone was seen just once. The chain's CDR3 is CAWSTGEGYTF. In DNA form, the CDR3 reads TGTGCCTGGAGTACAGGTGAAGGCTACACCTTC. The rearrangement links TRBV30 to TRBJ1-2, with a weak D call TRBD1 (5 bases). Germline loops: CDR1 GTSNPN, CDR2 SVGIG (reference sequence). There are 11 residues in the CDR3. The V gene lost 2 bases and the J gene lost 8 bases, with 9 bases spanning the gap.

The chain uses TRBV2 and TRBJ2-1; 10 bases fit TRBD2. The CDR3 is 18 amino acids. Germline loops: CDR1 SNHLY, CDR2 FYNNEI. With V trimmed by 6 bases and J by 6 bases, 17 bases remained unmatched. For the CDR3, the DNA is TGTGCCAGCAGATTAAATGCTCGACTAGCGGGTGTTGGCAATGAGCAGTTCTTC. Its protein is CASRLNARLAGVGNEQFF.

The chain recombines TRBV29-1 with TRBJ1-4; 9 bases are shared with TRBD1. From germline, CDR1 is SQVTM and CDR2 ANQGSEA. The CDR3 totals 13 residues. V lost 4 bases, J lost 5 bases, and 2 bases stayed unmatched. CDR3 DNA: TGCAGCGTTGCCGGGACAGGGAATGAAAAACTGTTTTTT. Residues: CSVAGTGNEKLFF.

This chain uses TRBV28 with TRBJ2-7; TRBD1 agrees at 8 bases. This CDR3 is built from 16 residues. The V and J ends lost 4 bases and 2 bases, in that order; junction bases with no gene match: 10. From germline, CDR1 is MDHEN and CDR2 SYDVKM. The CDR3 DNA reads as TGTGCCAGCAGTTCTGTGACAGGGGTTCTCGCCTACGAGCAGTACTTC. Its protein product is CASSSVTGVLAYEQYF. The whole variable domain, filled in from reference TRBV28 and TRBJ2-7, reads DVKVTQSSRYLVKRTGEKVFLECVQDMDHENMFWYRQDPGLGLRLIYFSYDVKMKEKGDIPEGYSVSREKKERFSLILESASTNQTSMYLCASSSVTGVLAYEQYFGPGTRLTVT.

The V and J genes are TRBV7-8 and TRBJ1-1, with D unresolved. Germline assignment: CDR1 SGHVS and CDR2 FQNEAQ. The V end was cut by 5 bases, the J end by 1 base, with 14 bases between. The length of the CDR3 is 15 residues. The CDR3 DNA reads TGTGCCAGCAGCCCAGCCCCCCCTAGGAACACTGAAGCTTTCTTT. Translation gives CASSPAPPRNTEAFF.

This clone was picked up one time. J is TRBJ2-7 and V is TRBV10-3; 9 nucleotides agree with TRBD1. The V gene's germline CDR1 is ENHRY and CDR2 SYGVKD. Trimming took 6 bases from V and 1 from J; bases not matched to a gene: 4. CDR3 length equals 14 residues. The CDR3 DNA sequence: TGTGCCATCAGGGGGACAGGGCAATCCTACGAGCAGTACTTC. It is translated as CAIRGTGQSYEQYF.

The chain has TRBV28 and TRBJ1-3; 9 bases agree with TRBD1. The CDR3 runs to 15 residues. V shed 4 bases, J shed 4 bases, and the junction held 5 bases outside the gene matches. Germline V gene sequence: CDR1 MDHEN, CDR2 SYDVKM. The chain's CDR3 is CASSSQGAKGNTIYF. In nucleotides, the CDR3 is TGTGCCAGCAGTTCACAGGGGGCAAAAGGAAACACCATATATTTT. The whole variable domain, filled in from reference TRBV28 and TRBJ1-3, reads DVKVTQSSRYLVKRTGEKVFLECVQDMDHENMFWYRQDPGLGLRLIYFSYDVKMKEKGDIPEGYSVSREKKERFSLILESASTNQTSMYLCASSSQGAKGNTIYFGEGSWLTVV.

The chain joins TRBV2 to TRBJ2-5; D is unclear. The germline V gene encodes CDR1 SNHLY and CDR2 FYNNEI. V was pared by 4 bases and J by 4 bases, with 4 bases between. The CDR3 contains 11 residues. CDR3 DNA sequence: TGTGCCAGCAGTGGTCTAGAGACCCAGTACTTC. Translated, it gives CASSGLETQYF.

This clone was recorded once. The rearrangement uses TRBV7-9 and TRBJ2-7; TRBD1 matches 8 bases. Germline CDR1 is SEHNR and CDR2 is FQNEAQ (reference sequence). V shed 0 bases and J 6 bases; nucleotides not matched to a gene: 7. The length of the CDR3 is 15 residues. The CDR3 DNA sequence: TGTGCCAGCAGCTTAGCTGGTCAGGGGGCGAGCGAGCAGTACTTC. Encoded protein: CASSLAGQGASEQYF.

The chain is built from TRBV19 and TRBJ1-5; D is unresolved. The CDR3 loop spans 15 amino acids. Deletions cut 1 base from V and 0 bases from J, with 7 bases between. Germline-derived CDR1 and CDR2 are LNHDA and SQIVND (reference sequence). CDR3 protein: CASSIVARSNQPQHF. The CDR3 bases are TGTGCCAGTAGTATAGTGGCCCGTAGCAATCAGCCCCAGCATTTT.

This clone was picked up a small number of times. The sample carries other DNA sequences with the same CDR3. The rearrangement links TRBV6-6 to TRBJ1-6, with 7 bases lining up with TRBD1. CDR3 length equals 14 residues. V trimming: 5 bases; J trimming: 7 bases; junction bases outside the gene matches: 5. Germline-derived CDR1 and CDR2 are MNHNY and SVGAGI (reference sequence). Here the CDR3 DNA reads TGTGCCAGCAGTAGACAGGGCCTGAATTCACCCCTCCACTTT. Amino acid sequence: CASSRQGLNSPLHF.

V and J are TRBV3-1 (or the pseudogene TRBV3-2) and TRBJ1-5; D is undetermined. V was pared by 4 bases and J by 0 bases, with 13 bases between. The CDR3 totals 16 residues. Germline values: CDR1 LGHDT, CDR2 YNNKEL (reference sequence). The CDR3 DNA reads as TGTGCCAGCAGCCTTTCAGATTCGAATAGCAATCAGCCCCAGCATTTT. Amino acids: CASSLSDSNSNQPQHF.

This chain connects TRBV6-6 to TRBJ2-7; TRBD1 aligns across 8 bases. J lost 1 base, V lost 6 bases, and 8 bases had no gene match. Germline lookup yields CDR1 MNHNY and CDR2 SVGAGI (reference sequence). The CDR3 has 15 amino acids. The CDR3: CASRKPGQASYEQYF. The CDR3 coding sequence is TGTGCCAGCAGGAAGCCGGGACAGGCGTCCTACGAGCAGTACTTC.